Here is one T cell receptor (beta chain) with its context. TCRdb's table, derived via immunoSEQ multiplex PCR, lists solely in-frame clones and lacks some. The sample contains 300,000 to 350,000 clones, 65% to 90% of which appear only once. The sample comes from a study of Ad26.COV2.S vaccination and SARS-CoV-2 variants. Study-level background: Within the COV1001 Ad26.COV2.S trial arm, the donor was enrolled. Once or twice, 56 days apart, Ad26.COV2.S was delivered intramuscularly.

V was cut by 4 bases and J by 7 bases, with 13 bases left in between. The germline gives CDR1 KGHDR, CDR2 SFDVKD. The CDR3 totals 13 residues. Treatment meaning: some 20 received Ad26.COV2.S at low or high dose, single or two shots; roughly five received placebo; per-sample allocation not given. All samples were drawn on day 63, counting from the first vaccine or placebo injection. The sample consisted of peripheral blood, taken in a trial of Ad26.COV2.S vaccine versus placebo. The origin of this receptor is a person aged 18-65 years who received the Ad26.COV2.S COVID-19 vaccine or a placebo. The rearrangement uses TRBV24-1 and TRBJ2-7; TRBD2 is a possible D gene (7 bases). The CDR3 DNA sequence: TGTGCCACCAGTGAGCCACAGGGAGGGGAGCAGTACTTC. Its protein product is CATSEPQGGEQYF.